The 21 T cell receptor beta chains below were found in one sample sequenced in a study of T cells after yellow fever vaccination. TCRdb redid the calling of the 5' RACE reads with MiXCR, one entry per CDR3 protein. This table has 500,000 to 650,000 distinct CDR3 sequences, roughly 17% appearing once. Material: PBMCs, obtained roughly 5 days after the first yellow fever vaccination. Receptor source: a young man who received the YFV17D yellow fever vaccine.

J is TRBJ2-4 and V is TRBV28; D uncertain. Germline CDR1 reads MDHEN; CDR2 reads SYDVKM. CDR3 length equals 16 residues. V gave up 6 bases and J gave up 3 bases, with 18 bases separating them. The CDR3 spells CASSLAGRDLKNIQYF. The CDR3 coding sequence is TGTGCCAGCAGCCTCGCCGGGCGAGACCTCAAAAACATTCAGTACTTC.

The chain combines TRBV4-2 with TRBJ2-1; 9 bases align to TRBD2. Germline V lookup: CDR1 LGHNA, CDR2 YNFKEQ. V gave up 0 bases and J gave up 6 bases; unmatched junction bases: 9. The CDR3 is 17 amino acids. CDR3 residues: CASSQDSSGDWGNEQFF. CDR3 sequence (DNA): TGTGCCAGCAGCCAAGACTCTAGCGGGGATTGGGGCAATGAGCAGTTCTTC.

This rearrangement joins TRBV29-1 to TRBJ2-1; D unresolved. The CDR3 totals 12 residues. CDR1 SQVTM and CDR2 ANQGSEA come from the germline V gene. V gave up 7 bases and J gave up 2 bases, with 9 bases separating them. The CDR3 region is CSGCGTYNEQFF. Here the CDR3 DNA reads TGCAGCGGTTGCGGTACCTACAATGAGCAGTTCTTC.

This clonotype has at least ten counts. The chain combines TRBV6-2 or TRBV6-3 with TRBJ2-2; D remains ambiguous. There are 16 residues in the CDR3. Germline V CDR1 and CDR2: MNHEY, SVGEGT. Trimming pared 6 bases from V and 5 bases from J, leaving 19 bases between. The CDR3 DNA reads as TGTGCCAGCAGCCCGCAGTGGGGTTGGGGTACCGGGGAGCTGTTTTTT. This sequence encodes CASSPQWGWGTGELFF.

This clonotype was detected only a few times. This CDR3 is CASSSWTGEYNSPLHF. The CDR3 DNA is TGTGCCAGCAGCTCATGGACAGGGGAATATAATTCACCCCTCCACTTT. The V gene is TRBV5-6, the J gene TRBJ1-6; 9 bases are a match to TRBD1. Germline CDR1 reads SGHDT; CDR2 reads YYEEEE. The CDR3 has 16 amino acids. The V segment lost 3 bases and the J segment 4 bases; nucleotides outside the gene matches: 5.

V usage is TRBV29-1 and J usage is TRBJ2-3, with 8 bases aligning to TRBD2. The CDR3 has 15 amino acids. Trimming cost V 6 bases and J 7 bases; bases outside gene matches: 15. The germline V gene has CDR1 SQVTM and CDR2 ANQGSEA. For the CDR3, the DNA is TGCAGCGTAGATCCTAGCGGGTCCACAACGAATACGCAGTATTTT. Its protein is CSVDPSGSTTNTQYF.

The sample holds many counts of this clonotype. This sequence joins TRBV7-9 and TRBJ2-7; 7 bases are a match to TRBD2. Losses at the gene ends were 1 base for V and 0 bases for J; bases not matched to a gene: 3. The germline gives CDR1 SEHNR, CDR2 FQNEAQ (reference sequence). This CDR3 has 15 residues. The CDR3 DNA reads as TGTGCCAGCAGCTTAGACGGGACTAACTCCTACGAGCAGTACTTC. The encoded protein is CASSLDGTNSYEQYF.

The table lists this clonotype with a few counts. The chain uses TRBV6-2 or TRBV6-3 and TRBJ1-4, with 7 nucleotides matching TRBD1. CDR3 length: 16 residues. Per germline, CDR1 MNHEY and CDR2 SVGEGT. Trimming at V came to 0 bases and at J to 4 bases, leaving 5 bases not matched to a gene. The CDR3 DNA reads as TGTGCCAGCAGTTACTCCGGGACAGAGAATAATGAAAAACTGTTTTTT. It encodes CASSYSGTENNEKLFF.

This clonotype was observed a few times. The J gene is TRBJ2-7, the V gene TRBV20-1; 7 nucleotides match TRBD1. With 2 bases clipped from V and 2 bases from J, the junction kept 6 bases outside the gene matches. CDR3 size: 14 residues. CDR1 and CDR2 from the germline V gene are DFQATT and SNEGSKA (reference sequence). CDR3 DNA sequence: TGCAGTGCTAGAAATGACAGGGCTGCCTACGAGCAGTACGTC. This codes for CSARNDRAAYEQYV.

The rearrangement joins TRBV19 to TRBJ1-5; 7 nucleotides agree with TRBD1. This CDR3 spans 17 amino acids. Germline lookup yields CDR1 LNHDA and CDR2 SQIVND (reference sequence). The V and J ends lost 5 bases and 3 bases, in that order; junction bases with no gene match: 13. DNA for the CDR3: TGTGCCAGTAGTCCGGCAGGGGGGACCTTCTTCAATCAGCCCCAGCATTTT. Translated, it gives CASSPAGGTFFNQPQHF.

The genes are TRBV28 and TRBJ1-4; the D is unclear. This CDR3 is built from 16 residues. V was clipped by 3 bases and J by 2 bases, with 13 bases between them. Germline CDR1 reads MDHEN; CDR2 reads SYDVKM. The CDR3 DNA follows: TGTGCCAGCAGTTTTATGGGCCGGAGCACTAATGAAAAACTGTTTTTT. Residues: CASSFMGRSTNEKLFF.

The gene calls are TRBV20-1 and TRBJ2-1, with D possibly being TRBD1 (6 bases). V dropped 5 bases and J dropped 4 bases, with 15 bases sitting between them. Looked up from germline, CDR1 is DFQATT and CDR2 is SNEGSKA (reference sequence). This CDR3 has 14 residues. CDR3 DNA sequence: TGCAGTGCTCCACAGGGATTTAAATACAATGAGCAGTTCTTC. It specifies CSAPQGFKYNEQFF.

This clonotype was observed a handful of times. The rearrangement joins TRBV28 to TRBJ1-5; a weak D match, TRBD1 (5 bases). Deletions cut 3 bases from V and 9 bases from J, with 12 bases between. CDR3 size: 13 residues. Germline CDR1 and CDR2: MDHEN and SYDVKM. CDR3 nucleotides: TGTGCCAGCAGTTTCGGGACGTTCTTGCCCCAGCATTTT. It translates to CASSFGTFLPQHF.

The chain has TRBV5-1 and TRBJ1-5, with 9 bases matching TRBD1. CDR1 SGHRS and CDR2 YFSETQ come from the germline V gene. V shed 5 bases and J 3 bases; nucleotides not matched to a gene: 6. The CDR3 has 15 residues. The CDR3 sequence: CASRQGQGDNQPQHF. The CDR3 DNA reads as TGCGCCAGCAGGCAGGGACAGGGTGACAATCAGCCCCAGCATTTT.

CDR3 sequence (DNA): TGTGCCAGCAGTCCTACACAGACAGAGAACTATGGCTACACCTTC. Translating gives CASSPTQTENYGYTF. The chain combines TRBV7-9 with TRBJ1-2; possible D gene TRBD1, 5 bases. V shed 6 bases and J shed 2 bases, with 16 bases lying between them. Germline values: CDR1 SEHNR, CDR2 FQNEAQ (reference sequence). CDR3 length: 15 amino acids. Drawing the rest from reference TRBV7-9 and TRBJ1-2, the complete variable domain is DTGVSQNPRHKITKRGQNVTFRCDPISEHNRLYWYRQTLGQGPEFLTYFQNEAQLEKSRLLSDRFSAERPKGSFSTLEIQRTEQGDSAMYLCASSPTQTENYGYTFGSGTRLTVV.

This clonotype was seen more than once but under ten times. V is TRBV20-1 and J is TRBJ2-2; the D gene could be TRBD1 or TRBD2 (7 bases each). Trimming left V 0 bases short and J 6 bases short, with 14 bases between. The CDR3 covers 15 residues. CDR1 DFQATT and CDR2 SNEGSKA come from the germline V gene (reference sequence). The CDR3 region is CSARDPQGGAGELFF. CDR3 DNA: TGCAGTGCTAGAGATCCTCAGGGGGGGGCCGGGGAGCTGTTTTTT.

This clonotype was seen more than once but under ten times. J is TRBJ2-5 and V is TRBV7-3, with TRBD1 identical over 8 bases. V was pared by 6 bases and J by 1 base, with 7 bases of the junction left unmatched. The V gene's germline CDR1 is SGHTA and CDR2 FQGTGA. CDR3 size: 15 residues. CDR3 DNA: TGTGCCAGCAGGAGAACAGGGGGTATCCAAGAGACCCAGTACTTC. It encodes CASRRTGGIQETQYF.

The rearrangement uses TRBV27 and TRBJ2-3; tentative D call: TRBD1 (6 bases). The germline V gene has CDR1 MNHEY and CDR2 SMNVEV (reference sequence). V lost 5 bases and J lost 2, with 14 bases in between. The CDR3 sequence is 15 residues long. The CDR3 sequence is CASSLGTINTDTQYF. The CDR3 nucleotides read TGTGCCAGCAGTCTAGGGACAATTAACACAGATACGCAGTATTTT.

The J gene is TRBJ2-3, the V gene TRBV2; either TRBD1 or TRBD2 may fit D (6 bases each). The V gene's germline CDR1 is SNHLY and CDR2 FYNNEI. CDR3 size: 13 residues. V was cut by 2 bases and J by 12 bases, with 15 bases left in between. The CDR3: CASSERPGATQYF. DNA of the CDR3: TGTGCCAGCAGTGAAAGGCCGGGGGCCACCCAGTATTTT. Full variable domain (remainder filled in from reference TRBV2 and TRBJ2-3): EPEVTQTPSHQVTQMGQEVILRCVPISNHLYFYWYRQILGQKVEFLVSFYNNEISEKSEIFDDQFSVERPDGSNFTLKIRSTKLEDSAMYFCASSERPGATQYFGPGTRLTVL.

A few counts support this clonotype. This chain uses TRBV6-1 with TRBJ2-7, with a tentative D call TRBD1 (5 bases). CDR1 and CDR2 from the germline V gene are MNHNS and SASEGT. The CDR3 sequence is 13 residues long. V shed 7 bases and J shed 2 bases, with 12 bases lying between them. The CDR3: CASNSYRPYEQYV. In nucleotides, the CDR3 is TGTGCCAGCAACTCTTACAGGCCCTACGAGCAGTACGTC.

This clonotype was recorded a few times. Mismatch with germline at one junction end may stem from a read error. J is TRBJ1-3 and V is TRBV4-1, with TRBD1 matching over 7 bases. CDR1 is MGHRA, CDR2 YSYEKL, per germline. The CDR3 has 18 residues. This chain's CDR3 is CASSQEFAIRQGGDTIYF. DNA for the CDR3: TGCGCCAGCAGCCAAGAATTCGCTATCCGACAGGGTGGAGACACCATATATTTT.